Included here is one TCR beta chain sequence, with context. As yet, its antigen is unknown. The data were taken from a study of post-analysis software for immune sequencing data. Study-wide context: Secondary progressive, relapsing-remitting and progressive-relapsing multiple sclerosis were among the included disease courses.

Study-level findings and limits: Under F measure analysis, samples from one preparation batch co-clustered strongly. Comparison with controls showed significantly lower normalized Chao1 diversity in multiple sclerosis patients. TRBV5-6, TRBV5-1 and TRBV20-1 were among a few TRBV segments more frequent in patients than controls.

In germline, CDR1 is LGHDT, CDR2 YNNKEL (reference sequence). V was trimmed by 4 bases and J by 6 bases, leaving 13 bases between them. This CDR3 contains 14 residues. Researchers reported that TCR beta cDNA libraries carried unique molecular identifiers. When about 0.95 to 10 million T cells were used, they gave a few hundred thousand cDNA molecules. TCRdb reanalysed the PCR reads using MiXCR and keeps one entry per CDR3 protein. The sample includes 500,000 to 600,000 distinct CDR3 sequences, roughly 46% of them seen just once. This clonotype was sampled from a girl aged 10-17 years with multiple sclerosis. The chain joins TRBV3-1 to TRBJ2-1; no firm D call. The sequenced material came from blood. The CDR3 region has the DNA TGTGCCAGCAGCCCAACGATCAGTGTCAATGAGCAGTTCTTC. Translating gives CASSPTISVNEQFF.